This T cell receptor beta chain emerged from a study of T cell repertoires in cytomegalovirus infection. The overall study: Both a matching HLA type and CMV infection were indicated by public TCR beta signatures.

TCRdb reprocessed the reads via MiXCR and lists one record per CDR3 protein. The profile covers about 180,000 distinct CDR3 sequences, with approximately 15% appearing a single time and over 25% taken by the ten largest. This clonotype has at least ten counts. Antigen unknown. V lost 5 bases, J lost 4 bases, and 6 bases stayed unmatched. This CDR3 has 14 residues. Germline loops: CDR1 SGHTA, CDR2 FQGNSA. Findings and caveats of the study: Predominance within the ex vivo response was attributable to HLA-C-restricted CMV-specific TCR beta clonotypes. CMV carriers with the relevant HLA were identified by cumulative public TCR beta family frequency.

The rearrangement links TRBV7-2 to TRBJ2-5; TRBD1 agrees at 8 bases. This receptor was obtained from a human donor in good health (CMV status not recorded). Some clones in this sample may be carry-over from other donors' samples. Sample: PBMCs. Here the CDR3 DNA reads TGTGCCAGCAGCCCAGACAGGGGCGTAGAGACCCAGTACTTC. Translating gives CASSPDRGVETQYF.